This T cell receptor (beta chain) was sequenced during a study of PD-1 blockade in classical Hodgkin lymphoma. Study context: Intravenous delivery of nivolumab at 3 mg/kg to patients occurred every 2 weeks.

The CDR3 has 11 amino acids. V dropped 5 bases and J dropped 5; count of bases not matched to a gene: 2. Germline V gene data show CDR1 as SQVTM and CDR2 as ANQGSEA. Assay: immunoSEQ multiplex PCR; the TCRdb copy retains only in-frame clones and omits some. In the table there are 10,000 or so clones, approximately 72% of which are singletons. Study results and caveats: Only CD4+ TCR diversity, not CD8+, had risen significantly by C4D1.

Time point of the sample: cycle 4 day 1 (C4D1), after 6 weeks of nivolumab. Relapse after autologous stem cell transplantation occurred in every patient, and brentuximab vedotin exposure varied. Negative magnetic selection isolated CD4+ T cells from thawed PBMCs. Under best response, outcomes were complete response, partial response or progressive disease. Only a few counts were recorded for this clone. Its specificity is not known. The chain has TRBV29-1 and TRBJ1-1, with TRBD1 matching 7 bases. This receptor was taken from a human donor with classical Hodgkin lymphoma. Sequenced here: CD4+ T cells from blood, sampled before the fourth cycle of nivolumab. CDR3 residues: CSVRTGTEAFF. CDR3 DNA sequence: TGCAGCGTTCGGACAGGAACTGAAGCTTTCTTT.